A single sample gave rise to the 20 T cell receptor beta chains below, sequenced in a study of T cells in Graves' hyperthyroidism and ophthalmopathy. Amplified TCR beta CDR3 regions came from RNA transcripts. Primed by the HTBI set, a first-round RT-PCR was run on the TCR CDR3. In TCRdb, the multiplex PCR reads were re-called with MiXCR into one record per CDR3 protein. The data show around 600,000 distinct CDR3 sequences, approximately 16% seen once. Sequencing used blood. These receptors all stem from a middle-aged woman with Graves' ophthalmopathy.

This clonotype was recorded many times. The chain has TRBV24-1 and TRBJ2-1; D possibly corresponds to TRBD2 (5 bases). CDR1 KGHDR and CDR2 SFDVKD come from the germline V gene. The CDR3 is made up of 15 amino acids. V lost 0 bases, J lost 4 bases, and 9 bases lay in between. The CDR3 sequence: CATSDLSGKYNEQFF. In DNA, the CDR3 is TGTGCCACCAGTGATTTGTCCGGGAAGTACAATGAGCAGTTCTTC.

This clonotype was counted at least ten times. The rearrangement uses TRBV7-9 and TRBJ2-7; TRBD2 matches 10 bases. CDR3 size: 18 residues. Germline V CDR1 and CDR2: SEHNR, FQNEAQ (reference sequence). V shed 6 bases and J 2 bases; nucleotides not matched to a gene: 16. CDR3 bases: TGTGCCAGCAGTTCCACCCTAAGTCAGCGGGAGGGACCCTACGAGCAGTACTTC. Protein product: CASSSTLSQREGPYEQYF.

The table lists this clonotype with many counts. The V gene is TRBV14, the J gene TRBJ1-2; D remains unclear. Deletions cut 1 base from V and 9 bases from J, with 12 bases between. CDR3 length: 13 amino acids. Looked up from germline, CDR1 is SGHDN and CDR2 is FVKESK. CDR3 sequence (DNA): TGTGCCAGCAGCCAAGCTGGGTCAGTCCGCTACACCTTC. Its translation is CASSQAGSVRYTF.

This sequence joins TRBV20-1 and TRBJ2-3, with 9 bases matching TRBD2. Unmatched junction bases numbered 7, after V lost 0 bases and J lost 6 bases. The CDR3 has 15 amino acids. Per germline, CDR1 DFQATT and CDR2 SNEGSKA (reference sequence). The CDR3 nucleotides are TGCAGTGCTAGAGATGCTGGCGGGGGGGGGGATACGCAGTATTTT. Translating it yields CSARDAGGGGDTQYF.

In this sample, this clonotype turned up many times. A read error may account for a junction end that differs from germline. J is TRBJ1-1 and V is TRBV4-1; a weak D match, TRBD1 (5 bases). Germline V CDR1 and CDR2: MGHRA, YSYEKL. The CDR3 runs to 14 residues. The CDR3 nucleotides read TGTGCCAGCAGCCAAGTTAGGGGGAACACTGAAGCTTTCTTT. It encodes CASSQVRGNTEAFF.

This clonotype has ten or more counts. The J gene is TRBJ1-2, the V gene TRBV28; D ambiguous. The CDR3 is 16 residues long. Germline CDR1 and CDR2: MDHEN and SYDVKM. V lost 6 bases and J 6 bases, leaving 23 bases between the germline ends. The CDR3 loop is CASSTSRTGRYNGYTF. The CDR3 nucleotides are TGTGCCAGCAGCACCTCCCGGACGGGAAGATACAATGGCTACACCTTC.

The CDR3: CASSQELLAGGPEQFF. DNA of the CDR3: TGCGCCAGCAGCCAAGAGCTACTAGCGGGGGGCCCCGAGCAGTTCTTC. The chain combines TRBV4-1 with TRBJ2-1, with 12 positions matching TRBD2. Germline CDR1 reads MGHRA; CDR2 reads YSYEKL. J was trimmed by 10 bases and V by 0 bases; bases with no gene match: 7. This CDR3 contains 16 residues.

This clonotype has at least ten counts. The chain recombines TRBV2 with TRBJ2-1, with D perhaps matching TRBD2 (5 bases). V lost 4 bases to trimming and J lost 6 bases, with 13 bases between them. Germline V gives CDR1 SNHLY, CDR2 FYNNEI. The CDR3 has 14 residues. The CDR3 DNA is TGTGCCAGCAGTGTACGAGGGATAGTCAATGAGCAGTTCTTC. Protein product: CASSVRGIVNEQFF. Supplemented by reference TRBV2 and TRBJ2-1, the full variable domain reads EPEVTQTPSHQVTQMGQEVILRCVPISNHLYFYWYRQILGQKVEFLVSFYNNEISEKSEIFDDQFSVERPDGSNFTLKIRSTKLEDSAMYFCASSVRGIVNEQFFGPGTRLTVL.

This clonotype was seen ten or more times. The rearrangement joins TRBV11-2 to TRBJ2-1; possibly TRBD1 for D (8 bases). The V end lost 4 bases, the J end lost 5 bases, and 15 bases lay between the germline ends. The CDR3 loop spans 15 amino acids. CDR1 SGHAT and CDR2 FQNNGV come from the germline V gene. The CDR3 DNA sequence: TGTGCCAGCAGCTGGACAGGGAGGGCTGACAATGAGCAGTTCTTC. This translates into CASSWTGRADNEQFF. The full variable domain, in which reference TRBV11-2 and TRBJ2-1 provide the parts outside the CDR3, is EAGVAQSPRYKIIEKRQSVAFWCNPISGHATLYWYQQILGQGPKLLIQFQNNGVVDDSQLPKDRFSAERLKGVDSTLKIQPAKLEDSAVYLCASSWTGRADNEQFFGPGTRLTVL.

This clonotype was observed many times. The V gene is TRBV28, the J gene TRBJ2-1, with 10 positions matching TRBD2. The CDR3 runs to 17 residues. The germline V gene encodes CDR1 MDHEN and CDR2 SYDVKM. With V trimmed by 1 base and J by 7 bases, 10 bases remained unmatched. The CDR3 DNA sequence: TGTGCCAGCAGTTTATATGGGCTAGCGGGAGTAGGGAATGAGCAGTTCTTC. It codes for CASSLYGLAGVGNEQFF.

This clonotype was recorded many times. The chain joins TRBV28 to TRBJ2-3; 8 bases align to TRBD2. Germline loops: CDR1 MDHEN, CDR2 SYDVKM. The CDR3 loop spans 15 amino acids. V trimming: 6 bases; J trimming: 4 bases; junction bases outside the gene matches: 9. In nucleotides, the CDR3 is TGTGCCAGCAGCCGAAGCGGGAGTTCAGCAGATACGCAGTATTTT. It specifies CASSRSGSSADTQYF.

This clonotype was recorded a few times. The genes are TRBV7-9 and TRBJ1-1; no clear D gene. Per the germline V gene, CDR1 is SEHNR and CDR2 is FQNEAQ (reference sequence). This CDR3 is 14 amino acids long. V lost 5 bases and J 4 bases, leaving 14 bases between the germline ends. The CDR3 DNA is TGTGCCAGCAGCCAGCTAGCGGCGGCCACTGAAGCTTTCTTT. Its translation: CASSQLAAATEAFF.

This clonotype turned up a few times. The chain carries TRBV7-2 and TRBJ2-2; no clear D. This CDR3 comprises 15 residues. Trimming removed 5 bases from V and 4 bases from J, with 14 bases in between. CDR1 and CDR2 (germline): SGHTA, FQGNSA. The CDR3 protein is CASSLPRPTTGELFF. As DNA, the CDR3 is TGTGCCAGCAGCCTCCCCCGACCAACCACCGGGGAGCTGTTTTTT.

The chain carries TRBV9 and TRBJ1-1; maybe TRBD1 (6 bases). The CDR3 consists of 14 residues. Germline values: CDR1 SGDLS, CDR2 YYNGEE. The V and J ends lost 1 base and 1 base respectively, with 8 bases between them. CDR3 in amino acids: CASSVLDRNTEAFF. In DNA, the CDR3 is TGTGCCAGCAGCGTACTGGACAGGAACACTGAAGCTTTCTTT.

There are many counts of this clonotype. The chain couples TRBV7-8 to TRBJ2-7, with D unresolved. The CDR3 is made up of 15 amino acids. Germline CDR1 and CDR2: SGHVS and FQNEAQ. Between the trimmed V and J ends, which lost 1 base and 2 bases, there was a span of 12 bases. CDR3 residues: CASSLGGFGTYEQYF. The CDR3 bases are TGTGCCAGCAGCTTAGGAGGTTTCGGCACCTACGAGCAGTACTTC.

This clonotype was observed many times. V and J are TRBV13 and TRBJ2-7, with D maybe TRBD2 (5 bases). V was pared by 5 bases and J by 2 bases, with 16 bases between. The CDR3 length is 15 residues. Germline-derived CDR1 and CDR2 are PRHDT and FYEKMQ (reference sequence). Here the CDR3 reads CASSAGSLPPYEQYF. CDR3 DNA sequence: TGTGCCAGCAGCGCGGGTTCCTTACCCCCCTACGAGCAGTACTTC.

This clonotype has more than one count but fewer than ten. The chain employs TRBV27 and TRBJ2-3, with TRBD2 as a possible D gene (7 bases). Deletions cut 8 bases from V and 5 bases from J, with 23 bases between. The CDR3 runs 16 residues. The germline V gene encodes CDR1 MNHEY and CDR2 SMNVEV (reference sequence). The CDR3 DNA reads TGTGCCAGCTCCAAATCAAGGGGGGGCGAGGTAGATACGCAGTATTTT. This codes for CASSKSRGGEVDTQYF.

This clonotype was detected ten times or more. The V gene is TRBV20-1, the J gene TRBJ1-1, with D perhaps matching TRBD1 (6 bases). This CDR3 contains 11 residues. CDR1 and CDR2 (germline): DFQATT, SNEGSKA (reference sequence). The CDR3 DNA reads TGCATCTCAGGGGCGAACACTGAAGCTTTCTTT. Amino acid sequence: CISGANTEAFF.

This clonotype occurred many times. The chain uses TRBV9 and TRBJ2-7, with 7 nucleotides matching TRBD1. The V gene end was trimmed by 3 bases and the J gene end by 0 bases; junction bases not matched to a gene: 9. CDR3 length: 16 amino acids. The germline V gene has CDR1 SGDLS and CDR2 YYNGEE. In DNA, the CDR3 is TGTGCCAGCAGCGATTCACAGGGGATAAGCTCCTACGAGCAGTACTTC. Protein: CASSDSQGISSYEQYF.

This clonotype was seen a handful of times. The chain employs TRBV19 and TRBJ2-3, with D maybe TRBD2 (6 bases). The CDR3 is 12 residues long. V lost 4 bases and J 6 bases, leaving 8 bases between the germline ends. The germline CDR1 and CDR2 sequences are LNHDA and SQIVND (reference sequence). The CDR3 loop reads CASSTRGDTQYF. The DNA of the CDR3 is TGTGCCAGTAGTACTCGGGGGGATACGCAGTATTTT.